Given below is one T cell receptor (beta chain) in context. The target antigen is unknown. This record belongs to a study of blood T cells in healthy people across ages. The wider study: Per two T cells, template switching captured roughly one barcoded beta molecule.

The CDR3 totals 15 residues. The V end lost 2 bases, the J end lost 2 bases, and 10 bases lay between the germline ends. Using a J-beta primer mix together with a sample-barcoded 5' primer, a second PCR was run for roughly 7 to 11 cycles. A tag from a template-switch adaptor with 12 random nucleotides marked each cDNA molecule. TCRdb re-called the 5' RACE reads with MiXCR, one entry per CDR3 protein. This sample has 450,000 to 700,000 distinct CDR3 sequences, with 27% found just once. General study results and limits: There were more naive CD4+ cells and higher diversity in long-lived donors than in aged donors. Significant beta diversity loss was already apparent by age approximately 36, declining roughly linearly.

The sample consisted of blood. The chain has TRBV12-3 or TRBV12-4 and TRBJ1-5; D uncertain. The TCR comes from an older woman in good health. This chain's CDR3 is CASSLTGSRNQPQHF. DNA for the CDR3: TGTGCCAGCAGTTTAACGGGGTCTCGCAATCAGCCCCAGCATTTT.